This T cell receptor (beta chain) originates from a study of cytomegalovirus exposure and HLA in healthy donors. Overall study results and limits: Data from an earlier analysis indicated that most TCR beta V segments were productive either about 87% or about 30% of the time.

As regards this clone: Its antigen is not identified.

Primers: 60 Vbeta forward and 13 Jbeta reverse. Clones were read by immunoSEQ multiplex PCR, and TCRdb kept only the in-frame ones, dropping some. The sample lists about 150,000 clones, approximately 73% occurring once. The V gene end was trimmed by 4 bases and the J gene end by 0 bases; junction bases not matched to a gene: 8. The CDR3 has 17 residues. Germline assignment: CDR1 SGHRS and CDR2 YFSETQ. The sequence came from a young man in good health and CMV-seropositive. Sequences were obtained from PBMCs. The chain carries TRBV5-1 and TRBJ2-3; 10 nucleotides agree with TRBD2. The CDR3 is CASSQGLAEPSTDTQYF. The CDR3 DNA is TGCGCCAGCAGCCAAGGACTAGCGGAACCTAGCACAGATACGCAGTATTTT. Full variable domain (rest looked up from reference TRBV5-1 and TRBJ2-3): KAGVTQTPRYLIKTRGQQVTLSCSPISGHRSVSWYQQTPGQGLQFLFEYFSETQRNKGNFPGRFSGRQFSNSRSEMNVSTLELGDSALYLCASSQGLAEPSTDTQYFGPGTRLTVL.